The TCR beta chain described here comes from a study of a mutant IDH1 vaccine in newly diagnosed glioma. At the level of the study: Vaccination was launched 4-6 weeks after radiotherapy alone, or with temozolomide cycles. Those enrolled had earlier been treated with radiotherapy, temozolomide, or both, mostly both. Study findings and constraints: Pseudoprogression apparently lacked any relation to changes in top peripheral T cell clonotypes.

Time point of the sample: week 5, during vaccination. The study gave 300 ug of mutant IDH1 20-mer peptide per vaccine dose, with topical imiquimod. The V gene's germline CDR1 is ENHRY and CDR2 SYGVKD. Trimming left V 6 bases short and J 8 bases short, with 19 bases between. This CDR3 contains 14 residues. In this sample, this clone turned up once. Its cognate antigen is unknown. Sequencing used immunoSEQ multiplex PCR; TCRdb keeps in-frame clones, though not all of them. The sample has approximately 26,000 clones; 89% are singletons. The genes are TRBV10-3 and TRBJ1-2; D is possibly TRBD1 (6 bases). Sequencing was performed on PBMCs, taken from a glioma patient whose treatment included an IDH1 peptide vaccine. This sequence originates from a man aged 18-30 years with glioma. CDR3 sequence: CAISLGGSYEGYTF. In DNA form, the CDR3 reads TGTGCCATCAGCCTGGGGGGCTCGTATGAGGGCTACACCTTC.